This entry describes one TCR beta chain. In the original processing: Researchers report that nucleated cell counts were estimated from reference gene primer amplification. Assay used: immunoSEQ multiplex PCR; TCRdb lists only in-frame clones, some missing. V and J calls plus clone size are reproduced from that table; the DNA served to infer D and trimming. The sample holds around 350,000 clones, around nine tenths seen once. The sample is drawn from a study of blood T cell repertoires in COVID-19. The wider study: COVID-19 samples from acute and convalescent phases originated in the United States, Italy and Spain.

The clonotype comes from a human donor in a cohort sampled during active COVID-19. Sequencing was performed on peripheral blood.

In nucleotides, the CDR3 is TGTGCCAGCAGTGACAGGGCTTATGGCTACACCTTC. This translates into CASSDRAYGYTF. V and J are TRBV6-2 or TRBV6-3 and TRBJ1-2; 7 nucleotides agree with TRBD1. From germline, CDR1 is MNHEY and CDR2 SVGEGT. The CDR3 is made up of 12 amino acids. The V segment lost 5 bases and the J segment 5 bases; nucleotides outside the gene matches: 2.